Each of the 3 T cell receptor beta chains below was sequenced from the same sample in a study of T-cell memory formation after mild COVID-19. Each CDR3 protein gets one entry after TCRdb re-called the 5' RACE reads with MiXCR. Of about 350,000 distinct CDR3 sequences in the sample, under 15% were seen once. The sample was PBMCs or a T cell subset sorted from them (not recorded which). All receptors come from a man aged 18 to 30 who had mild COVID-19 (a few samples of this study predate the infection). Cell type and time point are not known.

This clonotype occurred a few times. The chain employs TRBV7-9 and TRBJ1-2; D is ambiguous. CDR1 and CDR2 from the germline V gene are SEHNR and FQNEAQ (reference sequence). The CDR3 consists of 13 residues. V shed 3 bases and J shed 4 bases, with 9 bases lying between them. The CDR3 DNA reads as TGTGCCAGCAGCTTCCCGACGGCCTATGGCTACACCTTC. It specifies CASSFPTAYGYTF.

This clonotype occurred a few times. This sequence joins TRBV2 and TRBJ1-1, with 7 bases fitting TRBD1. CDR1 and CDR2 (germline): SNHLY, FYNNEI. The CDR3 loop spans 12 amino acids. Trimming cost V 6 bases and J 4 bases; bases outside gene matches: 2. The CDR3 DNA sequence: TGTGCCAGCAGGAGACAGGGCACTGAAGCTTTCTTT. Its translation: CASRRQGTEAFF.

The chain couples TRBV6-5 to TRBJ2-2; TRBD2 is a possible D gene (5 bases). From germline, CDR1 is MNHEY and CDR2 SVGAGI. Trimming cost V 2 bases and J 5 bases, with 6 bases left between them. CDR3 size: 13 residues. This CDR3 reads CASSYGETGELFF. In DNA, the CDR3 is TGTGCCAGCAGTTACGGGGAGACCGGGGAGCTGTTTTTT.